Listed here is a single T cell receptor (beta chain). Its specificity is not known. This sample is part of a study of vaccination effects on CD4 cells after COVID-19. Sequencing was preceded by expansion of antigen-specific CD4+ T cells with viral peptide pools in the ViraFEST assay. Cultured cells yielded isolated CD4+ T cells after roughly 11 days. Prior SARS-CoV-2 infection was absent in the vaccine recipients, as shown by negative nucleocapsid antibodies. Around 2 million PBMC per well were cultured with around 9.1 IU/ml IL-2 and about 10 ug/ml peptides. Replacing half the medium with IL-2 medium was done on days 3 and 7. Findings and caveats of the study: At late timepoints after vaccination, vaccine- and infection-induced clones shrank markedly.

Method: immunoSEQ multiplex PCR; TCRdb's copy keeps in-frame clones and lacks some. The sample lists 71,000 or so clones, under 75% occurring once. V was clipped by 7 bases and J by 0 bases; unmatched bases: 4. Per germline, CDR1 MNHEY and CDR2 SVGAGI. The CDR3 runs to 15 residues. Sample: CD4+ T cells from PBMCs cultured with HCoV-OC43 spike peptides, taken before COVID-19 vaccination. Described subset: HCoV-OC43 spike overlapping peptide pool stimulation. The TCR comes from a human donor who received a COVID-19 vaccine. The chain employs TRBV6-5 and TRBJ2-2; the match to TRBD1 covers 8 bases. The CDR3 DNA sequence: TGTGCCAGCACCTCGGACAGGGCGAACACCGGGGAGCTGTTTTTT. Translation: CASTSDRANTGELFF.